The text below deals with one TCR beta chain. No cognate antigen has been identified for it. No base-level quality is on record; no much larger clone is a single base apart. Trimming takes 6 bases off V and 4 bases off J; junction bases not matched to a gene: 7. CDR1 and CDR2 were assigned from the germline V gene as SGHRS and YFSETQ. Reading from cysteine to phenylalanine, the CDR3 counts 13 amino acids. This entry keeps only the CDR3 DNA: 39 bases, framed from base 1. These data are taken from a study of blood T cell repertoires in COVID-19 (dated by TCRdb to the early 2020s). About the investigation overall: Collaborator samples came from the United States, Italy and Spain and covered acute and convalescent phases of COVID-19. The prospective study material was composed of cDNA or gDNA derived from T cells, B-cell-depleted T cells, or PBMCs. Deeply sampled blood TCRbeta repertoires from subjects exposed to, actively infected with, or recovered from COVID-19 were included in the dataset. The repertoires were released in a freely available public database intended as a resource for research on the immune response to SARS-CoV-2. The samples were drawn from two sources: the first 160 participants of the ongoing ImmuneRACE study, and 1,200 or so subjects contributed by 6 global collaborators. The sample metadata nearly always contained a de-identified subject ID, COVID-19 status, age in years and sex. HLA class I and class II types, where available, came from metadata supplied by the sample provider rather than from assay-based typing.

TCRbeta CDR3 regions were amplified from genomic DNA using the immunoSEQ Assay, a bias-controlled multiplex PCR. Under the source paper's analysis protocol: Within the assay, amplification of reference gene primers was used to estimate how many nucleated cells each sample contained. Sequence reads were collapsed and filtered to measure the absolute abundance of every unique TCRbeta CDR3 rearrangement. Productive Simpson clonality was computed per sample as the square root of Simpson's diversity index over productive rearrangements. Drawn from immuneACCESS, this table holds only the in-frame rearrangements with V and J called that TCRdb kept. Clones are partly lost; checked studies trace under half to an unresolved V gene and leave the rest unexplained. V and J calls plus clone size are reproduced from that table; the DNA served to infer D and trimming. This sample is represented by more than 400,000 clones; 80% to 95% of them were singletons. The ten largest clones take up around 0.6% of the sample.

On the study overall, not on this receptor specifically: The amount of clinical and demographic metadata varied by source and participant and was provided uncurated.

In the prospective study, participants were roughly 18 to 95 years old, resided in about two dozen geographic areas of the United States, and were enrolled through a virtual design. In the prospective study, cohorts were assigned on the basis of participant-reported clinical history obtained from a screening survey and a study questionnaire. Recovered participants in ImmuneRACE Cohort 3 were defined as having two consecutive negative NP/OP PCR tests, clearance from a healthcare professional, or resolution of symptoms. Mobile phlebotomists in the prospective study collected whole blood, serum and a nasopharyngeal or oropharyngeal swab from every participant. Prospective study participants could optionally give additional blood draws and questionnaires over a 2-month period. Blood samples from the prospective study were shipped frozen or at room temperature prior to DNA extraction.

The clonotype comes from a man aged 18 to 35 who had recovered from COVID-19. The sample taken for sequencing was PBMCs or T cells enriched from blood (not recorded which). The chain is encoded by TRBV5-1 joined to TRBJ2-7; TRBD1 fits 7 bases in the junction. DNA sequence: TGCGCCAGCAAGGGACAGATAACATACGAGCAGTACTTC. Its coded protein is CASKGQITYEQYF.